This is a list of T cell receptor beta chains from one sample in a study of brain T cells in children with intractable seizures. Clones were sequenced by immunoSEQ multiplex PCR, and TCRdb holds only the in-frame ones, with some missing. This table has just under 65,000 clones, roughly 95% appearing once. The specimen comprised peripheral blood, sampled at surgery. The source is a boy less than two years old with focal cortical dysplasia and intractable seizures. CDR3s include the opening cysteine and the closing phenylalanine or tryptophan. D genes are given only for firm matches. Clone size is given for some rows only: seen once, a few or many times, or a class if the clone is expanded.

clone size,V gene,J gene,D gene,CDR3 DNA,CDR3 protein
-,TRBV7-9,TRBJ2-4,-,TGTGCCAGCAGCCCACACCAGGGTAATGTCGCAGCCAAAAACATTCAGTACTTC,CASSPHQGNVAAKNIQYF
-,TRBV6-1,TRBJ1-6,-,TGTGCCAGCAGTGACGGGAATTCACCCCTCCACTTT,CASSDGNSPLHF
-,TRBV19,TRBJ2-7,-,TGTGCCAGTAGTCCCCCCGGGATAACGTCCTACGAGCAGTACTTC,CASSPPGITSYEQYF
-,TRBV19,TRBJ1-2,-,TGTGCCAGTAGTATGGATGGGTACGGTTCTAACTATGGCTACACCTTC,CASSMDGYGSNYGYTF
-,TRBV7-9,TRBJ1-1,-,TGTGCCAGCAGCCCTCCAAGGGCTGAAGCTTTCTTT,CASSPPRAEAFF
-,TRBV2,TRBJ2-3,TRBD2,TGTGCCAGCAGTGATTGGACTAGCGGGGGGACTTACTATAGCACAGATACGCAGTATTTT,CASSDWTSGGTYYSTDTQYF
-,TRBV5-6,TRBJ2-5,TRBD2,TGTGCCAGCAGCCCTGGACTAGCGATTAAGGAGACCCAGTACTTC,CASSPGLAIKETQYF
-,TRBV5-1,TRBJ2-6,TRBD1,TGCGCCAGCAGCTGGCGCCGGGACAGCCTCTCTAGAGCCAACGTCCTGACTTTC,CASSWRRDSLSRANVLTF
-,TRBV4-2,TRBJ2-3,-,TGTGCCAGCAGCCAATCCGAGAGGGAGTGGAGCACAGATACGCAGTATTTT,CASSQSEREWSTDTQYF
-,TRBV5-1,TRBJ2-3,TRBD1,TGCGCCAGCAGCTTGGCGTCAGGGGGCCAGTATTTT,CASSLASGGQYF
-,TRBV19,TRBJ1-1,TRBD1,TGTGCCAGTAGTGACAGGGGGTCGGGCACTGAAGCTTTCTTT,CASSDRGSGTEAFF
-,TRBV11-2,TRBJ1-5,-,TGTGCCAGCAGCACCAGTGGGCTGATTAATCAGCCCCAGCATTTT,CASSTSGLINQPQHF
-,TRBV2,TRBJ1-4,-,TGTGCCAGCAGTGAACAATCCTCCTTTAATGAAAAACTGTTTTTT,CASSEQSSFNEKLFF
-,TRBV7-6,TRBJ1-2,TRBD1,TGTGCCAGCAGCTTGATAGGGGACAGGGGGCTCTACGGCTACACCTTC,CASSLIGDRGLYGYTF
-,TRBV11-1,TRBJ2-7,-,TGTGCCAGCAGCTCACAGGGTTACGAGCAGTACTTC,CASSSQGYEQYF
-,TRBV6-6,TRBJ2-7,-,TGTGCCAGCAAGTGGACAGCGGACTCCTACGAGCAGTACTTC,CASKWTADSYEQYF
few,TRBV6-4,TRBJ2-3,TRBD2,TGTGCCAGCAGTGACCGGGGGGGCACAGATACGCAGTATTTT,CASSDRGGTDTQYF